This T cell receptor (beta chain) was sequenced in a study of blood T cells in healthy people across ages. Overall study findings and caveats: A roughly linear age-dependent decrease characterized TCR beta diversity per million T cells.

This clonotype came up a few times. The antigen is unknown. Ranging in age from about 6 to 100, the donors were healthy Caucasian individuals from Russia. This CDR3 is built from 16 residues. In germline, CDR1 is ENHRY, CDR2 SYGVKD. V lost 0 bases to trimming and J lost 6 bases; unmatched junction nucleotides: 7. The authors ran a second PCR of about 6 to 12 cycles using a sample-barcoded 5' primer and a J-beta primer mix. Each cDNA molecule, via a template-switch adaptor with 12 random nucleotides, was tagged. All samples yielded 2.5 million or more CDR3-containing paired-end reads. From the 5' RACE reads, TCRdb called clonotypes with MiXCR, one entry per CDR3 protein. The table records around 710,000 distinct CDR3 sequences, 35% to 45% of them present only once.

The sample comprised blood. The chain carries TRBV10-3 and TRBJ2-3, with 9 positions matching TRBD1. The receptor comes from a woman aged 55-69 years in good health. The chain's CDR3 is CAISESDRGLRDTQYF. The CDR3 DNA reads TGTGCCATCAGTGAGTCGGACAGGGGCCTCCGGGATACGCAGTATTTT.